This note documents a single T cell receptor beta chain sequence. Its cognate antigen is unknown. V trimming: 10 bases; J trimming: 0 bases; junction bases outside the gene matches: 4. The V gene's germline CDR1 is MRHNA and CDR2 SNTAGT. The CDR3 extends over 14 amino acids. These data belong to a study of cytomegalovirus exposure and HLA in healthy donors. Study background: Sequencing of about 200 million T cells in an earlier analysis found 95 million to 120 million unique TCR beta sequences. Study-wide points: Most TCR sequences were seen very rarely across donors, but some public TCRs occurred in many. The likely explanation for a cluster of highly shared sequence variants was sequencing artifact. Donors were assumed by presence/absence analyses to have roughly uniform sequencing depth.

PCR used 60 Vbeta primers and 13 Jbeta primers. Repertoires were generated with immunoSEQ multiplex PCR, while TCRdb's copy carries only in-frame clones and drops some. The top ten clones hold around 3% of a sample with approximately 190,000 clones, roughly 68% of them seen once. The sequence came from a man aged 40-49 years in good health and CMV-seropositive. This chain connects TRBV6-4 to TRBJ2-2; 8 bases align to TRBD2. Source material: PBMCs. The DNA of the CDR3 is TGTGCCACCCGCGGGGGGTCGAACACCGGGGAGCTGTTTTTT. This codes for CATRGGSNTGELFF.